These 31 T cell receptor beta chains were all obtained from the same sample, sequenced in a study of regulatory T cells in long-lasting Graves disease. Time point in this sample: newly diagnosed GD, antithyroid drugs for less than 3 months. Following extraction of RNA from PBMCs, that RNA was used to make the TCR library. With iRepertoire HTBI primers and Arm-PCR of CDR3 regions, TCR beta libraries were built. MiXCR, run by TCRdb on the multiplex PCR reads, gives a single entry per CDR3 protein. This sample has about 420,000 distinct CDR3 sequences; about 15% occur once, and the top ten carry 23%. In addition, the sample was reused for a study of T cells in Graves' hyperthyroidism and ophthalmopathy.

Sample: peripheral blood mononuclear cells (PBMCs), taken at new diagnosis, from a patient treated with antithyroid drugs. Receptors originate from a woman aged 18-29 years with Graves disease.

This clonotype was seen only once. This likely came from a read error, as a far larger clone is one base away. This chain uses TRBV27 with TRBJ2-5; 13 nucleotides agree with TRBD2. The DNA end is a closer match to TRBJ2-1, so the J assignment may be wrong. CDR3 size: 16 residues. Germline CDR1 is MNHEY and CDR2 is SMNVEV (reference sequence). The CDR3 DNA reads as TGTGCCAGCAGCCCAAAACTAGCGGGAGGGGGCAATAAGCAGTTCTTC. It is translated as CASSPKLAGGGNKQFF.

This clonotype occurred many times. V usage is TRBV6-1 and J usage is TRBJ2-7; D is undetermined. This CDR3 has 16 residues. Trimming removed 8 bases at V and 6 bases at J, with 26 bases between. CDR1 is MNHNS, CDR2 SASEGT, per germline. The chain's CDR3 is CASALQVPTRTVEQYF. The CDR3 nucleotides read TGTGCCAGCGCCTTGCAGGTTCCAACACGGACGGTCGAGCAGTACTTC.

This clonotype appeared many times. The J gene is TRBJ2-1, the V gene TRBV27; 7 nucleotides align to TRBD1. With V trimmed by 4 bases and J by 7 bases, 10 bases remained unmatched. From germline, CDR1 is MNHEY and CDR2 SMNVEV (reference sequence). CDR3 length: 15 residues. The chain's CDR3 is CASSSTAGGLNEQFF. In nucleotides, the CDR3 is TGTGCCAGCAGTTCGACGGCAGGGGGTTTGAATGAGCAGTTCTTC.

The rearrangement joins TRBV29-1 to TRBJ2-3, with 7 bases matching TRBD2. V dropped 6 bases and J dropped 1; count of bases not matched to a gene: 7. Germline lookup yields CDR1 SQVTM and CDR2 ANQGSEA. This CDR3 region has 14 residues. CDR3 sequence: CSVGLLAGTDTQYF. The CDR3, as DNA: TGCAGCGTAGGGCTTCTAGCGGGCACAGATACGCAGTATTTT.

This clonotype was seen many times. The chain recombines TRBV6-5 with TRBJ2-1, with 10 bases aligning to TRBD2. V dropped 3 bases and J dropped 9; count of bases not matched to a gene: 5. Germline-derived CDR1 and CDR2 are MNHEY and SVGAGI. The CDR3 has 14 amino acids. The CDR3 spells CASSYPSGRGEQFF. The CDR3, as DNA: TGTGCCAGCAGTTATCCGAGCGGGAGGGGTGAGCAGTTCTTC.

This clonotype was counted once. This chain links TRBV4-1 with TRBJ2-7; D tentatively fits TRBD1 or TRBD2 (5 bases each). Germline V gene lookup returns CDR1 MGHRA and CDR2 YSYEKL. The length of the CDR3 is 15 residues. V lost 1 base and J lost 6, with 16 bases in between. CDR3: CASSQVGVGDLEQYF. The CDR3 DNA follows: TGCGCCAGCAGCCAAGTGGGGGTCGGCGATCTCGAGCAGTACTTC.

This clonotype was recorded at least ten times. The rearrangement links TRBV9 to TRBJ2-3, with D hard to call. The CDR3 runs to 14 residues. The ends were cut back, 0 bases at V and 2 bases at J, with 7 bases in the middle. Per germline, CDR1 SGDLS and CDR2 YYNGEE. The CDR3 DNA reads TGTGCCAGCAGCGTAGGCAGAAACACAGATACGCAGTATTTT. Amino acid sequence: CASSVGRNTDTQYF. Complete variable domain (other parts from reference TRBV9 and TRBJ2-3): DSGVTQTPKHLITATGQRVTLRCSPRSGDLSVYWYQQSLDQGLQFLIQYYNGEERAKGNILERFSAQQFPDLHSELNLSSLELGDSALYFCASSVGRNTDTQYFGPGTRLTVL.

This clonotype was seen a few times. The rearrangement links TRBV19 to TRBJ2-1; the match to TRBD2 covers 8 bases. V shed 3 bases and J 10 bases; nucleotides not matched to a gene: 2. CDR1 and CDR2 (germline): LNHDA, SQIVND (reference sequence). The CDR3 spans 12 residues. The CDR3 reads CASSMGGREQFF. The CDR3 DNA sequence: TGTGCCAGTAGTATGGGCGGGAGGGAGCAGTTCTTC.

Many counts were recorded for this clonotype. The chain joins TRBV7-3 to TRBJ1-6, with D unresolved. Deletions cut 2 bases from V and 10 bases from J, with 15 bases between. The CDR3 is 15 amino acids. Germline V gene lookup returns CDR1 SGHTA and CDR2 FQGTGA. The CDR3 region has the DNA TGTGCCAGCAGCTTAGGTCCAGTGGAATACTCACCCCTCCACTTT. This codes for CASSLGPVEYSPLHF.

This clonotype showed up many times. This rearrangement joins TRBV28 to TRBJ2-5; D is possibly TRBD1 (5 bases). V gave up 1 base and J gave up 2 bases, with 8 bases separating them. In germline, CDR1 is MDHEN, CDR2 SYDVKM. The CDR3 runs 14 residues. The CDR3 sequence is CASSLLDKQETQYF. Written as DNA, the CDR3 is TGTGCCAGCAGTTTATTGGACAAGCAAGAGACCCAGTACTTC.

This clonotype has at least ten counts. The chain joins TRBV24-1 to TRBJ2-1, with 7 nucleotides matching TRBD2. The CDR3 spans 17 residues. Germline CDR1 is KGHDR and CDR2 is SFDVKD. V was pared by 5 bases and J by 7 bases, with 16 bases of the junction left unmatched. CDR3 nucleotide sequence: TGTGCCACCAGTGGGAGTCCTGTTGGCGGGAGATTGAATGAGCAGTTCTTC. Residues: CATSGSPVGGRLNEQFF.

This clonotype occurred many times. This chain links TRBV20-1 with TRBJ1-5; 10 nucleotides match TRBD1. The J segment lost 3 bases and the V segment lost 3 bases, leaving 17 bases of the junction unmatched. CDR1 and CDR2 (germline): DFQATT, SNEGSKA (reference sequence). The CDR3 covers 19 residues. CDR3 protein: CSARQPGTGVRIYNQPQHF. CDR3 nucleotides: TGCAGTGCTAGGCAACCCGGGACAGGGGTTCGAATTTACAATCAGCCCCAGCATTTT.

This clonotype has a count of ten or more. J is TRBJ2-1 and V is TRBV11-3; D might be TRBD2 (5 bases). The DNA end is more similar to TRBJ2-5, so the J call may be wrong. The CDR3 extends over 18 amino acids. Germline loops: CDR1 SGHNT, CDR2 YENEEA. For the CDR3, the DNA is TGTGCCAGCAGCTTCTCTGTTTCCGGCATCCTCGGAGGAGAGACCCAGTACTTC. Its protein product is CASSFSVSGILGGETQYF.

Details on this clonotype: A single base separates this from a much larger clone, so it may be a read error. V is TRBV11-2 and J is TRBJ2-3; D might be TRBD1 (5 bases). The DNA end favors TRBJ1-5, so the J call may be wrong. Germline CDR1 SGHAT, CDR2 FQNNGV. CDR3 length: 15 residues. The CDR3 DNA is TGTGCCAGCAGCTTAGGGGGACTAGCCACAGATACGCAGCATTTT. This codes for CASSLGGLATDTQHF.

This clonotype was counted at least ten times. The rearrangement uses TRBV20-1 and TRBJ1-2; D may be TRBD1 (6 bases). Deletions cut 0 bases from V and 8 bases from J, with 10 bases between. Germline V gene sequence: CDR1 DFQATT, CDR2 SNEGSKA (reference sequence). The CDR3 extends over 12 amino acids. CDR3 sequence: CSARDSGEGYTF. DNA of the CDR3: TGCAGTGCTAGAGATTCAGGGGAAGGCTACACCTTC.

This clonotype has only a few counts. This chain connects TRBV20-1 to TRBJ2-1, with 9 bases fitting TRBD2. CDR1 and CDR2 from the germline V gene are DFQATT and SNEGSKA (reference sequence). After removal of 4 bases from V and 3 bases from J, the junction contained 7 bases not matched to a gene. The CDR3 runs 15 residues. CDR3 in DNA: TGCAGTGCTAAGTTTAGCGGGAGAGTCTACAATGAGCAGTTCTTC. Encoded protein: CSAKFSGRVYNEQFF.

The chain carries TRBV4-1 and TRBJ1-2; 7 bases align to TRBD1. The CDR3 length is 16 residues. Germline V CDR1 and CDR2: MGHRA, YSYEKL. V shed 0 bases and J 1 base; nucleotides not matched to a gene: 5. In nucleotides, the CDR3 is TGCGCCAGCAGCCAAGATCCAGGGGGGGGTAACTATGGCTACACCTTC. This gives the protein CASSQDPGGGNYGYTF.

This clonotype was observed a few times. The chain links TRBV2 to TRBJ2-7; 9 bases fit TRBD1. This CDR3 contains 15 residues. The germline CDR1 and CDR2 sequences are SNHLY and FYNNEI. Germline trimming cut 5 bases from V and 3 bases from J; bases unmatched to any gene: 8. The CDR3 region is CASSWGQGRFYEQYF. CDR3 nucleotides: TGTGCCAGCAGTTGGGGACAGGGTCGTTTCTACGAGCAGTACTTC.

The CDR3 DNA is TGTGCCAGCTCACCGGGGCGAGGTGGCGAAAAACTGTTTTTT. The encoded protein is CASSPGRGGEKLFF. The chain carries TRBV18 and TRBJ1-4; tentative D call: TRBD1 (5 bases). Per germline, CDR1 KGHSH and CDR2 LQKENI. V gave up 3 bases and J gave up 8 bases, with 13 bases separating them. The CDR3 has 14 residues.

In this sample, this clonotype turned up many times. The chain combines TRBV12-3 or TRBV12-4 with TRBJ2-3, with D uncertain. Trimming removed 2 bases at V and 0 bases at J, with 9 bases between. The CDR3 sequence is 15 residues long. The CDR3 region has the DNA TGTGCCAGCAGTTTATCCAGCCGTAGCACAGATACGCAGTATTTT. The encoded protein is CASSLSSRSTDTQYF.

For this clonotype: This likely stems from a read error, as it lies one base from a far larger clone. The chain joins TRBV11-2 to TRBJ2-5, with D maybe TRBD2 (6 bases). The CDR3 runs 15 residues. CDR1 and CDR2 (germline): SGHAT, FQNNGV. In DNA, the CDR3 is TGTGCCGGCAGTACCACGACGACTAGTCTTGAGACCCAGTACTTC. Its protein is CAGSTTTTSLETQYF.

The rearrangement uses TRBV7-9 and TRBJ2-7, with D perhaps matching TRBD1 (5 bases). V gave up 2 bases and J gave up 6 bases, with 17 bases separating them. The CDR3 spans 15 residues. Looked up from germline, CDR1 is SEHNR and CDR2 is FQNEAQ (reference sequence). The CDR3 reads CASSLPDAQGFEQYF. Written as DNA, the CDR3 is TGTGCCAGCAGCTTACCGGACGCGCAGGGATTCGAGCAGTACTTC.

This clonotype was recorded at least ten times. The rearrangement links TRBV13 to TRBJ2-7; D possibly matches TRBD1 or TRBD2 (5 bases each). This CDR3 has 13 amino acids. With 5 bases removed from V and 5 bases from J, the gap between germline ends came to 13 bases. Germline V CDR1 and CDR2: PRHDT, FYEKMQ (reference sequence). DNA of the CDR3: TGTGCCAGCAGCCCCAGGGAGTGGAACGAGCAGTACTTC. It encodes CASSPREWNEQYF.

This clonotype was detected a few times. A much larger clone differs by one base, so this may be a read error. The CDR3 ends on some other residue instead of the conserved phenylalanine or tryptophan, so this is likely a read error. This chain uses TRBV12-3 or TRBV12-4 with TRBJ2-7, with no clear D. This CDR3 has 11 residues. V was trimmed by 6 bases and J by 3 bases, leaving 6 bases between them. CDR3 DNA sequence: TGTGCCAGCAGCGTCTACTACGAGCAGTACTCC. Residues: CASSVYYEQYS.

The genes are TRBV6-1 and TRBJ2-1; D might be TRBD1 or TRBD2, each matching 5 bases. V lost 6 bases and J 6 bases, leaving 15 bases between the germline ends. This CDR3 has 14 residues. Germline V CDR1 and CDR2: MNHNS, SASEGT. The CDR3 reads CASRATERGNEQFF. The DNA for the CDR3 is TGTGCCAGCAGGGCCACCGAGAGGGGCAATGAGCAGTTCTTC.

Only a few counts were recorded for this clonotype. This sequence joins TRBV27 and TRBJ2-2, with 8 bases that match TRBD2. The CDR3 length is 16 residues. Germline lookup yields CDR1 MNHEY and CDR2 SMNVEV (reference sequence). The J segment lost 0 bases and the V segment lost 4 bases, leaving 4 bases of the junction unmatched. The CDR3 loop reads CASSSGLETNTGELFF. In DNA form, the CDR3 reads TGTGCCAGCAGTTCGGGACTAGAGACGAACACCGGGGAGCTGTTTTTT.

The chain links TRBV3-1 to TRBJ2-3; TRBD2 aligns across 7 bases. From germline, CDR1 is LGHDT and CDR2 YNNKEL (reference sequence). The CDR3 runs 18 residues. Germline trimming cut 1 base from V and 0 bases from J; bases unmatched to any gene: 10. The CDR3 DNA reads as TGTGCCAGCAGCCAAGCTACCACTAGCGTCGCTAGCACAGATACGCAGTATTTT. This translates into CASSQATTSVASTDTQYF.

This clonotype was counted only a few times. The chain couples TRBV6-2 or TRBV6-3 to TRBJ1-3; D call uncertain. In germline, CDR1 is MNHEY, CDR2 SVGEGT. V shed 2 bases and J shed 1 base, with 9 bases lying between them. The CDR3 runs to 15 residues. The CDR3 sequence: CASSYGGVSGNTIYF. CDR3 DNA sequence: TGTGCCAGCAGTTACGGCGGCGTTTCTGGAAACACCATATATTTT.

This clonotype was detected many times. The chain combines TRBV24-1 with TRBJ2-1, with a possible D match to TRBD1 (6 bases). V gave up 6 bases and J gave up 2 bases, with 16 bases separating them. This CDR3 is 16 amino acids long. Germline V gives CDR1 KGHDR, CDR2 SFDVKD. The CDR3, as DNA: TGTGCCACCAGTCCCCCAACGGACAGAGCCTACAATGAGCAGTTCTTC. This codes for CATSPPTDRAYNEQFF.

This clonotype was detected many times. The rearrangement uses TRBV12-3 or TRBV12-4 and TRBJ2-3; 13 bases line up with TRBD2. This CDR3 contains 15 residues. The V and J ends lost 6 bases and 4 bases, in that order; junction bases with no gene match: 4. The DNA for the CDR3 is TGTGCCAGCAGCCGGACTAGCGGGAGATCAGATACGCAGTATTTT. Amino acids: CASSRTSGRSDTQYF.

This clonotype has only a few counts. This chain joins TRBV15 and TRBJ1-1, with TRBD1 identical over 7 bases. CDR3 length: 14 amino acids. CDR1 and CDR2 (germline): LNHNV, YYDKDF (reference sequence). Trimming at V came to 8 bases and at J to 4 bases, leaving 10 bases not matched to a gene. CDR3 DNA sequence: TGTGCCACCGTTGGGCGACAGGGTGGCACTGAAGCTTTCTTT. This translates into CATVGRQGGTEAFF. Supplemented by reference TRBV15 and TRBJ1-1, the full variable domain reads DAMVIQNPRYQVTQFGKPVTLSCSQTLNHNVMYWYQQKSSQAPKLLFHYYDKDFNNEADTPDNFQSRRPNTSFCFLDIRSPGLGDTAMYLCATVGRQGGTEAFFGQGTRLTVV.